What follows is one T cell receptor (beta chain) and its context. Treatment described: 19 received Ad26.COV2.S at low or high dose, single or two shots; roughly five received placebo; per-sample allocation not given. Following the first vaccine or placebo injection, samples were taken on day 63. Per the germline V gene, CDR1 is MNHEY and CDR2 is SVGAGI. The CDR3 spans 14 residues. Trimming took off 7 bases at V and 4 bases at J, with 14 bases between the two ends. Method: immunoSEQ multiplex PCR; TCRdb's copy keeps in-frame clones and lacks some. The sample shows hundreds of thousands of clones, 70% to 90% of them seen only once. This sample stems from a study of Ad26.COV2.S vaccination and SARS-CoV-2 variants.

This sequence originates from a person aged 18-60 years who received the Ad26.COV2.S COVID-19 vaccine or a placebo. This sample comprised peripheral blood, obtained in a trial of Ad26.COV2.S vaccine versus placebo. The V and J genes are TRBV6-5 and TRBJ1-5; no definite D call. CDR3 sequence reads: CASTGISLNQPQHF. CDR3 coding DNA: TGTGCCAGCACTGGGATCAGTTTAAATCAGCCCCAGCATTTT.